Below are 29 T cell receptor beta chains sequenced from a single sample in a study of T cell repertoires in cytomegalovirus infection. MiXCR, run by TCRdb on the reads, gives a single entry per CDR3 protein. The sample records 200,000 to 300,000 distinct CDR3 sequences, roughly 15% being singletons. The material sequenced was PBMCs. The source of these receptors is a human donor in good health (CMV status not recorded). Some clones in this sample may be carry-over from other donors' samples.

This clonotype was seen a handful of times. The chain uses TRBV20-1 and TRBJ2-7; 8 nucleotides match TRBD2. In germline, CDR1 is DFQATT, CDR2 SNEGSKA (reference sequence). The junction had 6 bases not matched to a gene; V was cut back by 4 bases and J by 4 bases. This CDR3 is built from 13 residues. The CDR3 DNA reads TGCAGTGCTACCTCCCGGGAGGGATACGAGCAGTACTTC. Protein sequence: CSATSREGYEQYF.

V is TRBV20-1 and J is TRBJ1-4, with unresolved D. The CDR3 extends over 11 amino acids. In germline, CDR1 is DFQATT, CDR2 SNEGSKA (reference sequence). Trimming pared 4 bases from V and 7 bases from J, leaving 7 bases between. The CDR3 DNA sequence: TGCAGTGCTACATCAGCTGAAAAACTGTTTTTT. Translating it yields CSATSAEKLFF.

This clonotype was seen at least ten times. The gene calls are TRBV7-2 and TRBJ1-1; the D is unclear. CDR3 length: 14 amino acids. Trimming left V 2 bases short and J 1 base short, with 8 bases between. The germline CDR1 and CDR2 sequences are SGHTA and FQGNSA. CDR3 sequence: CASSLIRANTEAFF. CDR3 DNA sequence: TGTGCCAGCAGCTTAATTAGGGCGAACACTGAAGCTTTCTTT.

This clonotype was seen only a few times. This chain connects TRBV12-5 to TRBJ1-6, with D possibly TRBD1 on 6 matching bases. Trimming took 0 bases from V and 8 from J, leaving 20 bases between them. The CDR3 is 18 residues long. Germline values: CDR1 LGHNT, CDR2 FRNRAP. CDR3: CASGLVSGTPRDDSPLHF. The CDR3 nucleotides are TGTGCTAGTGGTTTGGTAAGCGGGACACCCCGCGACGATTCACCCCTCCACTTT.

This clonotype has only a few counts. The chain employs TRBV14 and TRBJ1-1; a weak D match, TRBD1 (6 bases). Trimming took 11 bases from V and 4 from J, leaving 20 bases between them. Germline V lookup: CDR1 SGHDN, CDR2 FVKESK. The CDR3 extends over 14 amino acids. The DNA for the CDR3 is TGTGCCTTGCAGCCTGGGGGCAGGGCCACTGAAGCTTTCTTT. It codes for CALQPGGRATEAFF.

The chain is built from TRBV5-1 and TRBJ2-3; D possibly uses TRBD1 or TRBD2 (5 bases each). This CDR3 has 12 amino acids. Between the trimmed V and J ends, which lost 4 bases and 9 bases, there was a span of 12 bases. The germline V gene has CDR1 SGHRS and CDR2 YFSETQ. For the CDR3, the DNA is TGCGCCAGCAGCGTTCAGGGAGACACGCAGTATTTT. This sequence encodes CASSVQGDTQYF. The full variable domain, its missing parts supplied by reference TRBV5-1 and TRBJ2-3, is KAGVTQTPRYLIKTRGQQVTLSCSPISGHRSVSWYQQTPGQGLQFLFEYFSETQRNKGNFPGRFSGRQFSNSRSEMNVSTLELGDSALYLCASSVQGDTQYFGPGTRLTVL.

This clonotype was seen more than once but under ten times. The chain uses TRBV20-1 and TRBJ1-6; perhaps TRBD1 as D (6 bases). The CDR3 contains 18 residues. Germline CDR1 DFQATT, CDR2 SNEGSKA (reference sequence). V was clipped by 0 bases and J by 0 bases, with 15 bases between them. In DNA, the CDR3 is TGCAGTGCTAGAGATCTTAGGAGGACAGACTCCTATAATTCACCCCTCCACTTT. This gives the protein CSARDLRRTDSYNSPLHF.

This clonotype turned up a few times. The chain couples TRBV28 to TRBJ2-5, with D uncertain. Trimming pared 3 bases from V and 2 bases from J, leaving 7 bases between. Per germline, CDR1 MDHEN and CDR2 SYDVKM. This CDR3 is built from 13 residues. In DNA, the CDR3 is TGTGCCAGCAGTTTGGCGGAACAAGAGACCCAGTACTTC. Translating it yields CASSLAEQETQYF.

This clonotype was detected ten times or more. V usage is TRBV7-8 and J usage is TRBJ2-3; D is tentatively TRBD1 or TRBD2 (6 bases each). Germline CDR1 is SGHVS and CDR2 is FQNEAQ. This CDR3 region has 16 residues. V was shortened by 5 bases and J by 2 bases, with 17 bases between the two germline ends. CDR3 nucleotide sequence: TGTGCCAGCAGCGGAGGGACAACCTCTCCCACAGATACGCAGTATTTT. It yields the protein CASSGGTTSPTDTQYF.

There are a few counts of this clonotype. This sequence joins TRBV28 and TRBJ1-2; TRBD1 is a possible D gene (5 bases). Trimming took off 7 bases at V and 1 base at J, with 13 bases between the two ends. The CDR3 totals 14 residues. The germline CDR1 and CDR2 sequences are MDHEN and SYDVKM. CDR3 bases: TGTGCCAGCACCCCCGGGGGGAATAACTATGGCTACACCTTC. This sequence encodes CASTPGGNNYGYTF.

Comments on this clonotype: A much larger clone lies a single base off, so this may be a read error. The chain carries TRBV6-6 and TRBJ2-5; no reliable D call. Germline V lookup: CDR1 MNHNY, CDR2 SVGAGI (reference sequence). There are 18 residues in the CDR3. CDR3 residues: CAGSYPRSTFADQEPQYF. The CDR3 DNA reads TGTGCCGGCAGTTACCCTCGATCGACCTTTGCGGACCAAGAGCCCCAGTACTTC.

This clonotype was observed a few times. The chain has TRBV9 and TRBJ1-2, with D tentatively TRBD1 (5 bases). The V end lost 0 bases, the J end lost 3 bases, and 12 bases lay between the germline ends. Germline loops: CDR1 SGDLS, CDR2 YYNGEE. This CDR3 has 15 amino acids. This CDR3 is CASSVGVEGDYGYTF. As DNA, the CDR3 is TGTGCCAGCAGCGTAGGGGTCGAAGGGGACTATGGCTACACCTTC.

This clonotype was picked up a small number of times. The chain links TRBV14 to TRBJ1-1; no firm D call. Trimming removed 4 bases at V and 4 bases at J, with 13 bases between. Germline V lookup: CDR1 SGHDN, CDR2 FVKESK. CDR3 size: 14 residues. The CDR3, as DNA: TGTGCCAGCAGCCCCCTGACCGAGAGCACTGAAGCTTTCTTT. This codes for CASSPLTESTEAFF.

Many counts were recorded for this clonotype. V is TRBV20-1 and J is TRBJ1-5; no reliable D call. V lost 6 bases and J 7 bases, leaving 13 bases between the germline ends. The CDR3 length is 12 residues. Looked up from germline, CDR1 is DFQATT and CDR2 is SNEGSKA (reference sequence). The CDR3 DNA follows: TGCAGTGCAGCTGAGGCCCGGCAGCCCCAGCATTTT. Translating it yields CSAAEARQPQHF.

This clonotype was observed many times. The rearrangement joins TRBV6-1 to TRBJ1-5; D is undetermined. This CDR3 is built from 15 residues. V was cut by 0 bases and J by 6 bases, with 12 bases left in between. Germline values: CDR1 MNHNS, CDR2 SASEGT. This chain's CDR3 is CASSEALRQSQPQHF. DNA for the CDR3: TGTGCCAGCAGTGAAGCGCTTCGACAATCTCAGCCCCAGCATTTT.

V is TRBV5-1 and J is TRBJ2-3; 11 bases align to TRBD2. CDR1 and CDR2 from the germline V gene are SGHRS and YFSETQ. J lost 4 bases, V lost 2 bases, and 9 bases had no gene match. CDR3 length equals 17 residues. The CDR3 loop reads CASSFDTSGGASDTQYF. CDR3 bases: TGCGCCAGCAGCTTTGATACTAGCGGGGGAGCTTCAGATACGCAGTATTTT.

V usage is TRBV5-1 and J usage is TRBJ2-1; D is unclear. This CDR3 region has 14 residues. The germline CDR1 and CDR2 sequences are SGHRS and YFSETQ. V lost 4 bases to trimming and J lost 13 bases, with 21 bases between them. The CDR3 DNA reads TGCGCCAGCAGCCCTACGATCGAGCCGAAACAACAGTTCTTC. Protein: CASSPTIEPKQQFF.

This clonotype was picked up a small number of times. This chain links TRBV28 with TRBJ2-1, with D possibly called TRBD1 or TRBD2 (5 bases each). The CDR3 sequence is 15 residues long. Trimming pared 3 bases from V and 5 bases from J, leaving 14 bases between. Germline V lookup: CDR1 MDHEN, CDR2 SYDVKM. This chain's CDR3 is CASSFEGKRHNEQFF. CDR3 DNA: TGTGCCAGCAGTTTCGAGGGGAAACGGCACAATGAGCAGTTCTTC. Variable domain in full (rest from reference TRBV28 and TRBJ2-1): DVKVTQSSRYLVKRTGEKVFLECVQDMDHENMFWYRQDPGLGLRLIYFSYDVKMKEKGDIPEGYSVSREKKERFSLILESASTNQTSMYLCASSFEGKRHNEQFFGPGTRLTVL.

This clonotype was seen at least ten times. The chain has TRBV7-6 and TRBJ1-1; D is perhaps TRBD1 (5 bases). The germline V and J ends were trimmed by 5 bases and 8 bases, with 9 bases remaining between them. Germline-derived CDR1 and CDR2 are SGHVS and FNYEAQ. This CDR3 spans 11 amino acids. The CDR3, as DNA: TGTGCCAGCAGCCACGGGGGGGAAGCTTTCTTT. Protein: CASSHGGEAFF.

The chain recombines TRBV10-3 with TRBJ2-2, with D possibly being TRBD2 (5 bases). CDR1 and CDR2 (germline): ENHRY, SYGVKD. The V end was cut by 0 bases, the J end by 2 bases, with 10 bases between. This CDR3 region has 16 residues. The DNA for the CDR3 is TGTGCCATCAGTGAGTCGACTCCGGGAAACACCGGGGAGCTGTTTTTT. This gives the protein CAISESTPGNTGELFF.

This clonotype was recorded a few times. The CDR3 reads CASSPAAIEQYF. CDR3 DNA sequence: TGTGCCAGCAGCCCCGCGGCGATAGAGCAGTACTTC. The chain carries TRBV7-9 and TRBJ2-7; D is ambiguous. CDR3 length: 12 residues. Germline V gene sequence: CDR1 SEHNR, CDR2 FQNEAQ (reference sequence). V was pared by 5 bases and J by 7 bases, with 12 bases between.

This clonotype was recorded many times. The CDR3 here is CASGPSGLAGGQTGELFF. CDR3 in DNA: TGTGCTAGTGGTCCGTCGGGACTAGCGGGGGGCCAGACCGGGGAGCTGTTTTTT. The V gene is TRBV12-5, the J gene TRBJ2-2; 15 bases match TRBD2. After removal of 5 bases from V and 5 bases from J, the junction contained 9 bases not matched to a gene. The CDR3 loop spans 18 amino acids. Germline CDR1 is LGHNT and CDR2 is FRNRAP. The variable domain in full, with the rest retrieved from reference TRBV12-5 and TRBJ2-2, is DARVTQTPRHKVTEMGQEVTMRCQPILGHNTVFWYRQTMMQGLELLAYFRNRAPLDDSGMPKDRFSAEMPDATLATLKIQPSEPRDSAVYFCASGPSGLAGGQTGELFFGEGSRLTVL.

This clonotype was detected ten times or more. V usage is TRBV11-2 and J usage is TRBJ1-2, with D perhaps matching TRBD1 (6 bases). V was pared by 6 bases and J by 0 bases, with 20 bases between. The CDR3 sequence is 17 residues long. Germline loops: CDR1 SGHAT, CDR2 FQNNGV. The CDR3, as DNA: TGTGCCAGCAGTAAAAATTTACGGACAGCCTCTAACTATGGCTACACCTTC. It specifies CASSKNLRTASNYGYTF.

This clonotype was observed at least ten times. This chain links TRBV7-9 with TRBJ2-6, with TRBD1 as a possible D gene (5 bases). The length of the CDR3 is 17 residues. The V end lost 7 bases, the J end lost 0 bases, and 16 bases lay between the germline ends. From germline, CDR1 is SEHNR and CDR2 FQNEAQ (reference sequence). CDR3 loop: CASTPAGLLSGANVLTF. CDR3 DNA: TGTGCCAGCACCCCTGCAGGGCTCCTCTCTGGGGCCAACGTCCTGACTTTC. The full variable domain, with the rest looked up from reference TRBV7-9 and TRBJ2-6, is DTGVSQNPRHKITKRGQNVTFRCDPISEHNRLYWYRQTLGQGPEFLTYFQNEAQLEKSRLLSDRFSAERPKGSFSTLEIQRTEQGDSAMYLCASTPAGLLSGANVLTFGAGSRLTVL.

This clonotype was counted between two and nine times. The rearrangement uses TRBV20-1 and TRBJ2-7; 11 bases agree with TRBD1. Trimming removed 6 bases from V and 3 bases from J; junction bases left unmatched: 7. The CDR3 is 14 residues long. CDR1 and CDR2 (germline): DFQATT, SNEGSKA (reference sequence). The DNA of the CDR3 is TGCAGTGCAGAAGGGACAGGGGGTCACTACGAGCAGTACTTC. Protein sequence: CSAEGTGGHYEQYF.

There are a few counts of this clonotype. The chain has TRBV20-1 and TRBJ1-1; D ambiguous. The ends were cut back, 1 base at V and 3 bases at J, with 12 bases in the middle. This CDR3 has 14 residues. Germline CDR1 is DFQATT and CDR2 is SNEGSKA (reference sequence). In nucleotides, the CDR3 is TGCAGTGCTAGAGTAGGGCAAGGGCACACTGAAGCTTTCTTT. The encoded protein is CSARVGQGHTEAFF.

There are many counts of this clonotype. The gene calls are TRBV15 and TRBJ2-5, with 7 nucleotides matching TRBD2. V lost 3 bases and J lost 1; bases outside the gene matches: 5. This CDR3 comprises 15 residues. Germline V gene sequence: CDR1 LNHNV, CDR2 YYDKDF (reference sequence). The chain's CDR3 is CATSRGGRSQETQYF. The CDR3 DNA reads as TGTGCCACCAGCAGGGGGGGGAGAAGCCAAGAGACCCAGTACTTC. Combining the CDR3 with reference TRBV15 and TRBJ2-5 gives the whole variable domain DAMVIQNPRYQVTQFGKPVTLSCSQTLNHNVMYWYQQKSSQAPKLLFHYYDKDFNNEADTPDNFQSRRPNTSFCFLDIRSPGLGDTAMYLCATSRGGRSQETQYFGPGTRLLVL.

In regard to this clonotype: This may stem from a read error, because a much larger clone lies one nucleotide away. The V call is TRBV6-4, the J call TRBJ1-1; D gene ambiguous. Germline assignment: CDR1 MRHNA and CDR2 SNTAGT. The CDR3 contains 15 residues. CDR3 DNA sequence: TGTGCCAGCAGTGACTCCAAAGGGCCGGGCACTGACGCTTTCTTT. As protein: CASSDSKGPGTDAFF.

The chain has TRBV20-1 and TRBJ1-5; D gene ambiguous. CDR1 and CDR2 (germline): DFQATT, SNEGSKA (reference sequence). CDR3 length: 17 amino acids. V was clipped by 4 bases and J by 3 bases, with 22 bases between them. The CDR3 region is CSAIPPGREQLNQPQHF. As DNA, the CDR3 is TGCAGTGCTATTCCCCCTGGTCGGGAACAGCTCAATCAGCCCCAGCATTTT.